Given below is one TCR beta chain in context. Its matching antigen is unknown. This specimen comes from a study of shared clonotypes between healthy human individuals. Whole-study results and caveats: The study found about 5% of naive CD4 clonotypes shared across a handful of donors.

Researchers divided each subset's genomic DNA evenly across several immunoSEQ plates. Under the authors' procedure: Filtering was not the same, since immunoSEQ gave junction-only sequences without quality scores. Repertoires were generated with immunoSEQ multiplex PCR, while TCRdb's copy carries only in-frame clones and drops some. V, J and clone size are taken as reported in that table, and D and trimming were inferred from the DNA itself. The sample holds some 2,500,000 clones, 92% seen once. The CDR3 covers 13 residues. Per the germline V gene, CDR1 is LNHDA and CDR2 is SQIVND (reference sequence). V lost 9 bases and J lost 4, with 15 bases in between.

The sample taken for sequencing was naive CD4+ T cells from PBMCs. Noted subset: CD45RA+ positively selected. The TCR sequence derives from a man aged 18 to 35 in good health. Some clones in this sample may be carry-over from other donors' samples. The chain joins TRBV19 to TRBJ1-1, with D perhaps matching TRBD1 (6 bases). Here the CDR3 DNA reads TGTGCCAGCCAGGGCCAGGGGAGCACTGAAGCTTTCTTT. This translates into CASQGQGSTEAFF. The full variable domain, in which reference TRBV19 and TRBJ1-1 provide the parts outside the CDR3, is DGGITQSPKYLFRKEGQNVTLSCEQNLNHDAMYWYRQDPGQGLRLIYYSQIVNDFQKGDIAEGYSVSREKKESFPLTVTSAQKNPTAFYLCASQGQGSTEAFFGQGTRLTVV.